A single sample gave rise to the 14 T cell receptor beta chains below, sequenced in a study of blood T cell repertoires in COVID-19. Clones were read by immunoSEQ multiplex PCR, and TCRdb kept only the in-frame ones, dropping some. This sample has roughly 350,000 clones, with less than 85% found just once. The sample consisted of peripheral blood. Every receptor here comes from a woman younger than 35 with acute or convalescent COVID-19.

The chain recombines TRBV6-5 with TRBJ1-4; D perhaps matches TRBD1 (5 bases). Germline-derived CDR1 and CDR2 are MNHEY and SVGAGI. This CDR3 spans 13 amino acids. Trimming removed 6 bases from V and 0 bases from J, with 5 bases in between. Here the CDR3 DNA reads TGTGCCAGCAGGACAGCAACTAATGAAAAACTGTTTTTT. It codes for CASRTATNEKLFF.

The chain links TRBV24-1 to TRBJ1-6; maybe TRBD1 (5 bases). CDR3 length equals 15 residues. Germline CDR1 is KGHDR and CDR2 is SFDVKD. Trimming took 2 bases from V and 7 from J, leaving 11 bases between them. CDR3 DNA: TGTGCCACCAGTGATTCCAGGGCCCCAAATTCACCCCTCCACTTT. This encodes CATSDSRAPNSPLHF.

The chain uses TRBV28 and TRBJ1-5; D perhaps matches TRBD1 (6 bases). In germline, CDR1 is MDHEN, CDR2 SYDVKM. This CDR3 spans 18 amino acids. V was shortened by 5 bases and J by 0 bases, with 20 bases between the two germline ends. The CDR3 region has the DNA TGTGCCAGCAGTCCGTTTTCGCCCAGGGGTTATAGCAATCAGCCCCAGCATTTT. This gives the protein CASSPFSPRGYSNQPQHF.

The V gene is TRBV10-1, the J gene TRBJ2-5; D might be TRBD2 (6 bases). Germline V gives CDR1 WNHNN, CDR2 SYGVQD (reference sequence). The CDR3 extends over 16 amino acids. V lost 3 bases, J lost 3 bases, and 17 bases lay in between. In DNA form, the CDR3 reads TGCGCCAGCAGTGAATCAGGATTGGAGGGTAAAGAGACCCAGTACTTC. This translates into CASSESGLEGKETQYF.

The count of this clone is one. The gene calls are TRBV12-5 and TRBJ1-1; no clear D. The CDR3 length is 13 residues. Germline V gene lookup returns CDR1 LGHNT and CDR2 FRNRAP. V shed 3 bases and J shed 4 bases, with 9 bases lying between them. For the CDR3, the DNA is TGTGCTAGTGGTTTTGGTGGCGGCACTGAAGCTTTCTTT. This sequence encodes CASGFGGGTEAFF.

V and J are TRBV21-1 and TRBJ1-2; the table's D call, TRBD1, was not checked against the DNA. TRBV21-1 is a recognized pseudogene. The CDR3 consists of 16 residues. The CDR3 here is CASSKEGGQPNYGYTF. In DNA form, the CDR3 reads TGTGCCAGCAGCAAAGAGGGGGGACAGCCCAACTATGGCTACACCTTC.

As regards this clone: The same CDR3 also results from other DNA sequences found in this sample. The rearrangement joins TRBV2 to TRBJ2-3, with a weak D call TRBD2 (5 bases). Trimming pared 4 bases from V and 3 bases from J, leaving 5 bases between. CDR3 size: 12 residues. In germline, CDR1 is SNHLY, CDR2 FYNNEI. The CDR3 DNA sequence: TGTGCCAGCAGTGGCGGGACAGATACGCAGTATTTT. Its protein is CASSGGTDTQYF.

The V and J genes are TRBV24-1 and TRBJ2-5, with 8 bases that match TRBD1. Trimming removed 3 bases from V and 0 bases from J; junction bases left unmatched: 2. Per the germline V gene, CDR1 is KGHDR and CDR2 is SFDVKD. The CDR3 spans 15 residues. CDR3 in amino acids: CATSDPGGHQETQYF. The CDR3 nucleotides read TGTGCCACCAGTGATCCAGGGGGCCACCAAGAGACCCAGTACTTC.

This rearrangement joins TRBV5-8 to TRBJ1-2, with D possibly being TRBD1 (5 bases). Germline loops: CDR1 SGHTS, CDR2 YDEGEE. With 0 bases removed from V and 10 bases from J, the gap between germline ends came to 13 bases. CDR3 length equals 13 residues. CDR3 amino acids: CASSLARQTSYTF. For the CDR3, the DNA is TGTGCCAGCAGCTTGGCCCGACAGACATCCTACACCTTC.

V gene TRBV7-9 combines with J gene TRBJ1-1, with D maybe TRBD1 (5 bases). The CDR3 covers 14 residues. V lost 2 bases, J lost 5 bases, and 12 bases lay in between. Germline assignment: CDR1 SEHNR and CDR2 FQNEAQ (reference sequence). The CDR3 protein is CASSLLQGGTEAFF. The CDR3 nucleotides are TGTGCCAGCAGCTTACTCCAGGGTGGGACTGAAGCTTTCTTT.

The chain has TRBV13 and TRBJ2-3; TRBD2 agrees at 7 bases. Germline loops: CDR1 PRHDT, CDR2 FYEKMQ (reference sequence). The ends lost 8 bases at V and 1 base at J; junction bases unmatched: 9. The CDR3 is 15 amino acids. This CDR3 reads CASATTSPGTDTQYF. CDR3 nucleotides: TGTGCCAGCGCTACGACTAGCCCAGGCACAGATACGCAGTATTTT.

This sequence joins TRBV11-3 and TRBJ2-1; TRBD2 might be the D (6 bases). There are 16 residues in the CDR3. CDR1 is SGHNT, CDR2 YENEEA, per germline. Trimming pared 3 bases from V and 2 bases from J, leaving 14 bases between. The CDR3 coding sequence is TGTGCCAGCAGCTTGAGAACTAGCACCGCCTACAATGAGCAGTTCTTC. Residues: CASSLRTSTAYNEQFF. Variable domain in full (rest from reference TRBV11-3 and TRBJ2-1): EAGVVQSPRYKIIEKKQPVAFWCNPISGHNTLYWYLQNLGQGPELLIRYENEEAVDDSQLPKDRFSAERLKGVDSTLKIQPAELGDSAVYLCASSLRTSTAYNEQFFGPGTRLTVL.

V and J are TRBV27 and TRBJ2-5; a weak D match, TRBD1 (5 bases). The germline gives CDR1 MNHEY, CDR2 SMNVEV (reference sequence). V lost 7 bases and J lost 8, with 11 bases in between. CDR3 length equals 11 residues. CDR3 loop: CASTQGTTQYF. CDR3 coding DNA: TGTGCCAGCACCCAGGGCACCACCCAGTACTTC.

The table lists this clone with a count of one. V gene TRBV5-1 combines with J gene TRBJ2-3, with TRBD1 matching 9 bases. This CDR3 is 16 amino acids long. Germline CDR1 is SGHRS and CDR2 is YFSETQ. The J segment lost 7 bases and the V segment lost 2 bases, leaving 11 bases of the junction unmatched. CDR3 coding DNA: TGCGCCAGCAGCTTCACCGGGACAGGGTATATGAATACGCAGTATTTT. Translation: CASSFTGTGYMNTQYF.